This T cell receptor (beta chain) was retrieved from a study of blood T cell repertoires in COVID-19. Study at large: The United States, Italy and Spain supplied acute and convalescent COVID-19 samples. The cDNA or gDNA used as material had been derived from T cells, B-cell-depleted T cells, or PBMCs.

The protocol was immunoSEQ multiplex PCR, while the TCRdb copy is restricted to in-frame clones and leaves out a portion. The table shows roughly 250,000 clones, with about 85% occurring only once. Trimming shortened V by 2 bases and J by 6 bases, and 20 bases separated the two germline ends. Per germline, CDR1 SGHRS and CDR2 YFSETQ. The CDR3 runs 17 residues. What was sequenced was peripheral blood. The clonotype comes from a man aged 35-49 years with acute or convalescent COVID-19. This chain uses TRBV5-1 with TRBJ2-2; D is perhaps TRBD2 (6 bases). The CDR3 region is CASSLQPSGDFPGELFF. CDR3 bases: TGCGCCAGCAGCTTACAACCTTCCGGGGACTTTCCCGGGGAGCTGTTTTTT.